There are a few counts of the clone carrying this T cell receptor (beta chain). CDR3 length: 14 residues. Germline CDR1 SGDLS, CDR2 YYNGEE. This entry is derived from a study of shared clonotypes between healthy human individuals. Study information: Samples came from a couple of female and a few male donors aged 18 to 49.

The material for each subset, its genomic DNA, was split evenly across several immunoSEQ plates. The team ran DNA from unsorted PBMCs on ten immunoSEQ deep assay plates for sequencing. Method: immunoSEQ multiplex PCR; TCRdb's copy keeps in-frame clones and lacks some. The data show about 96,000 clones, roughly half seen once. This clonotype originated in a woman aged 40 to 50 in good health. Some clones in this sample may be carry-over from other donors' samples. J is TRBJ2-5 and V is TRBV9; TRBD1 agrees at 8 bases. The last part of the DNA fits TRBJ2-7 better; the J call may be wrong. Material for sequencing was PBMCs. CDR3 in DNA: TGTGCCAGCAGCCCCCGGACAGGGAATTACGAGCAGTACTTC. Amino acid sequence: CASSPRTGNYEQYF.